This section outlines one TCR beta chain sequence together with its context. Compared with germline, one end of the junction differs, possibly owing to a read error. This CDR3 spans 14 amino acids. CDR1 is SGHTA, CDR2 FQGTGA, per germline. The data originate from a study of shared clonotypes between healthy human individuals. Study-wide background: CD8 memory received one plate per donor, CD8 naive two, CD4 memory three and CD4 naive three.

Produced via immunoSEQ multiplex PCR; TCRdb's table is partial and in-frame only. Among roughly 1,000,000 clones listed, 75% to 85% were seen once. This chain connects TRBV7-3 to TRBJ2-3; weak D call: TRBD2 (5 bases). This sequence was found in a man aged 18 to 29 in good health. Some clones in this sample may be carry-over from other donors' samples. The sequenced sample consisted of memory CD4+ T cells from PBMCs. Subset defined: CD45RA-negative fraction. DNA for the CDR3: TGTACCAGCAGCTTAAGCGGTTCCACAGATACGCAGTATTTT. Residues: CTSSLSGSTDTQYF.